This is a list of T cell receptor beta chains from one sample in a study of blood T cells in healthy people across ages. From the 5' RACE reads, TCRdb called clonotypes with MiXCR, one entry per CDR3 protein. Here the sample spans about 800,000 distinct CDR3 sequences, more than 35% being singletons. Sequenced material: blood. These receptors were obtained from a man aged 80 or over in good health. Both conserved end residues are part of each CDR3. D genes are given only for firm matches. Some rows mark clone size as missing; the rest say once, few, many or name a class of expanded clone.

TRBV5-5	TRBJ2-2	few	TRBD2	TGTGCCAGCAGCCCTATAGCGGGAGGGAACACCGGGGAGCTGTTTTTT	CASSPIAGGNTGELFF
TRBV20-1	TRBJ2-7	once	TRBD2	TGCAGTGCCTTCCGGGCGGGAGGGCCGATCGGCGAGCAGTACTTC	CSAFRAGGPIGEQYF
TRBV12-3/TRBV12-4	TRBJ2-7	many	NA	TGTGCCAGCAGTATTACACAGGGTCTCCACGAGCAGTACTTC	CASSITQGLHEQYF
TRBV7-7	TRBJ2-5	NA	NA	TGTGCTAGCAGCCCTCCGGGACTTCCTACGTCCGAGACCCAGTACTTC	CASSPPGLPTSETQYF
TRBV20-1	TRBJ1-1	NA	TRBD1	TGCAGTGCTGGGCGACAGGGAGAGAACACTGAAGCTTTCTTT	CSAGRQGENTEAFF
TRBV20-1	TRBJ2-1	few	NA	TGCAGTGCTAGACTTCTATGGGACCTAACTTTAGGCAATGAGCAGTTCTTC	CSARLLWDLTLGNEQFF
TRBV24-1	TRBJ2-5	few	TRBD2	TGTGCCACCAGTGAAGGTCGGGAGGGCCCTCGGGAGACCCAGTACTTC	CATSEGREGPRETQYF
TRBV15	TRBJ2-1	NA	NA	TGTGCCCCCAACAGAGATGGCTCCGTCGTCGATGAGCAGTTCTTC	CAPNRDGSVVDEQFF
TRBV9	TRBJ2-1	few	NA	TGTGCCAGCAGCTTCAAACAGGGTGGCCCCTACAATGAGCAGTTCTTC	CASSFKQGGPYNEQFF
TRBV12-3/TRBV12-4	TRBJ1-3	once	NA	TGTGCCAGCGGGACGGCGAGCTCTGGAAACACCATATATTTT	CASGTASSGNTIYF
TRBV21-1	TRBJ2-1	few	NA	TGTGCCAGCAGCAAAGCGCTTAAATTGCGGGAGGGGCCCAATGAGCAGTTCTTC	CASSKALKLREGPNEQFF
TRBV28	TRBJ2-1	NA	NA	TGTGCCAGCAGTCCCTCCTGGTTAGCGGCAAACAATGAGCAGTTCTTC	CASSPSWLAANNEQFF
TRBV5-1	TRBJ2-1	NA	TRBD2	TGCGCCAGCAGCTTGGGGGGGACTAGCGGAAGCAGTGAGCAGTTCTTC	CASSLGGTSGSSEQFF
TRBV7-2	TRBJ1-2	NA	TRBD1	TGTGCCAGCAGCTCGACAGGGGCCGTATTCTATGGCTACACCTTC	CASSSTGAVFYGYTF
TRBV29-1	TRBJ2-7	NA	TRBD2	TGCAGCGTCGAAACGACTAGCGGGGATGACTACGAGCAGTACTTC	CSVETTSGDDYEQYF
TRBV4-2	TRBJ2-7	few	TRBD2	TGTGCCAGCAGCCCCGGACTAGTGGCCGGCGAGCAGTACTTC	CASSPGLVAGEQYF
TRBV4-1	TRBJ2-5	NA	NA	TGCGCCAGCAGCCAAGCAGGGGAGGAGACCCAGTACTTC	CASSQAGEETQYF
TRBV27	TRBJ1-5	NA	NA	TGTGCCAGCAGCTCAACCCAGGGTCCTGCCGGTCAGCCCCAGCATTTT	CASSSTQGPAGQPQHF
TRBV7-9	TRBJ1-1	NA	NA	TGTGCCAGCAGCTTACCAGGAATGAGGTCTGAAGCTTTCTTT	CASSLPGMRSEAFF
TRBV7-2	TRBJ2-5	NA	NA	TGTGCCAGCAGCTCCGAACAGGGAGAGACCCAGTACTTC	CASSSEQGETQYF
TRBV12-3/TRBV12-4	TRBJ1-6	few	NA	TGTGCCAGCAGCCCGGAGGCGACAATCTATAATTCACCCCTCCACTTT	CASSPEATIYNSPLHF
TRBV29-1	TRBJ2-3	NA	TRBD1	TGCAGCGTCCAGGGACAGGTCACAGATACGCAGTATTTT	CSVQGQVTDTQYF
TRBV29-1	TRBJ2-7	many	TRBD2	TGCAGCGTTGCACTAGCGGGAGCCGAGCAGTACTTC	CSVALAGAEQYF
TRBV18	TRBJ1-1	NA	TRBD1	TGTGCCAGCTCACGACGAGGGACAGGGGCGAAGGCCACTGAAGCTTTCTTT	CASSRRGTGAKATEAFF
TRBV19	TRBJ1-4	once	NA	TGTGCCAGTAGATCCCGGGCCACAACTAATGAAAAACTGTTTTTT	CASRSRATTNEKLFF
TRBV10-3	TRBJ2-7	NA	NA	TGTGCCATCAGTGAGTCCGGTACAGAACTTTCCGAGCAGTACTTC	CAISESGTELSEQYF
TRBV29-1	TRBJ2-6	NA	NA	TGCTGCATAAGGGCGACTGGGGCCAACGTCCTGACTTTC	CCIRATGANVLTF
TRBV18	TRBJ2-3	NA	TRBD2	TGTGCCAGCTCACCAAGGCTAGCGGGGGCTAGCACAGATACGCAGTATTTT	CASSPRLAGASTDTQYF
TRBV6-6	TRBJ2-7	NA	NA	TGTGCCAGCAGTACAGGTGACGAGCAGTACTTC	CASSTGDEQYF
TRBV5-5	TRBJ2-7	NA	NA	TGTGCCAGCAGCTTGCGGAATGACCTCGAGCAGTACTTC	CASSLRNDLEQYF
TRBV12-3/TRBV12-4	TRBJ2-5	few	NA	TGTGCCAGCAGTTGGTCCGGCCTACAAGAGACCCAGTACTTC	CASSWSGLQETQYF